This T cell receptor (beta chain) was captured by sequencing in a study of blood T cell repertoires in COVID-19. Sequencing was performed with immunoSEQ multiplex PCR; in TCRdb, only in-frame clones are kept and a portion is missing. The sample lists about 280,000 clones; 85% were seen once. The V gene lost 2 bases and the J gene lost 0 bases, with 11 bases spanning the gap. CDR1 and CDR2 from the germline V gene are SQVTM and ANQGSEA. The CDR3 is 15 residues long. The receptor was isolated from a woman between 50 and 59 years old who had recovered from COVID-19. Sequenced material: PBMCs or T cells enriched from blood (not recorded which). This chain connects TRBV29-1 to TRBJ2-1; D is unresolved. The CDR3 region is CSVELGTSSYNEQFF. CDR3 DNA: TGCAGCGTTGAATTGGGCACCAGCTCCTACAATGAGCAGTTCTTC.